One and the same sample provided the 2 T cell receptor beta chains below, sequenced in a study of blood T cell repertoires in COVID-19. The assay was immunoSEQ multiplex PCR, and TCRdb's table has in-frame clones only and misses some. Among about 200,000 clones, around 84% were seen once, and the ten largest hold around 21%. Sequencing was performed on peripheral blood. These receptors came from a human donor in a cohort sampled during active COVID-19.

The chain recombines TRBV6-5 with TRBJ1-6; D is possibly TRBD1 (6 bases). This CDR3 contains 15 residues. Germline assignment: CDR1 MNHEY and CDR2 SVGAGI. V was cut by 6 bases and J by 7 bases, with 16 bases left in between. The CDR3 protein is CASSSTGLGNSPLHF. Here the CDR3 DNA reads TGTGCCAGCAGCTCCACAGGGCTCGGCAATTCACCCCTCCACTTT.

The gene calls are TRBV9 and TRBJ2-5; D possibly corresponds to TRBD1 (6 bases). Germline assignment: CDR1 SGDLS and CDR2 YYNGEE. V lost 0 bases and J 2 bases, leaving 8 bases between the germline ends. CDR3 length: 14 residues. The CDR3 loop reads CASSVGDRQETQYF. The CDR3 DNA reads TGTGCCAGCAGCGTAGGTGACAGGCAAGAGACCCAGTACTTC.